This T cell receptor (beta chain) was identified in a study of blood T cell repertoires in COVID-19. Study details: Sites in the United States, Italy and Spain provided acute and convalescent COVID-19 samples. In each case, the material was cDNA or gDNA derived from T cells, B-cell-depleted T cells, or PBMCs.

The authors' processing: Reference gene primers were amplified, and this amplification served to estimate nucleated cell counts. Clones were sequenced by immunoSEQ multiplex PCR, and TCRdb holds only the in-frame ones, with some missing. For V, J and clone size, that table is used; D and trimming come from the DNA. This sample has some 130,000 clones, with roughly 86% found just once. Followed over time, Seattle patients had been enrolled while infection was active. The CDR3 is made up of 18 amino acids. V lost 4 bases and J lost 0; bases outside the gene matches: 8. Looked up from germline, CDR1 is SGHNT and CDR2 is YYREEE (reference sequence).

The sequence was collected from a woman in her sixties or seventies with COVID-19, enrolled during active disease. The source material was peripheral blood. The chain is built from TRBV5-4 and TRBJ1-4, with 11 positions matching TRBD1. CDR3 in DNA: TGTGCCAGCAGCCGCGGGACAGGGGGGTTCGCAACTAATGAAAAACTGTTTTTT. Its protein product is CASSRGTGGFATNEKLFF.